Following are 16 T cell receptor beta chains from one sample sequenced in a study of regulatory T cells in long-lasting Graves disease. Time point specified: newly diagnosed GD, antithyroid drugs for less than 3 months. PBMCs provided the RNA from which the TCR library was made. Building of the TCR beta libraries involved iRepertoire HTBI primers and Arm-PCR of CDR3 regions. Via MiXCR, TCRdb re-called the multiplex PCR reads, giving one row per CDR3 protein. The sample lists 400,000 to 500,000 distinct CDR3 sequences; about 15% were seen once. These sequences were also reported in another study, on T cells in Graves' hyperthyroidism and ophthalmopathy.

Specimen: peripheral blood mononuclear cells (PBMCs), collected at new diagnosis, from a patient treated with antithyroid drugs. The source of these receptors is a woman younger than 35 with Graves disease.

This clonotype was seen many times. The V and J genes are TRBV13 and TRBJ2-2; 9 bases align to TRBD2. This CDR3 spans 17 amino acids. V was clipped by 2 bases and J by 4 bases; unmatched bases: 8. CDR1 is PRHDT and CDR2 is FYEKMQ in the germline V gene (reference sequence). The chain's CDR3 is CASSLRAAGGGTGELFF. For the CDR3, the DNA is TGTGCCAGCAGCTTACGGGCTGCGGGAGGGGGCACCGGGGAGCTGTTTTTT.

This clonotype has a handful of counts. This may be a read error: a much more frequent sequence differs by one nucleotide. The chain joins TRBV28 to TRBJ1-1; no clear D gene. V was trimmed by 3 bases and J by 3 bases, leaving 11 bases between them. The germline CDR1 and CDR2 sequences are MDHEN and SYDVKM. The CDR3 runs to 14 residues. The CDR3 spells CASSFAAPDTEAFF. In DNA, the CDR3 is TGTGCCAGCAGTTTCGCGGCGCCGGACACTGAAGCTTTCTTT.

The sample holds a few counts of this clonotype. V usage is TRBV6-2 or TRBV6-3 and J usage is TRBJ2-7; D perhaps matches TRBD2 (6 bases). The CDR3 runs to 12 residues. The ends were cut back, 6 bases at V and 7 bases at J, with 13 bases in the middle. Germline CDR1 is MNHEY and CDR2 is SVGEGT. DNA for the CDR3: TGTGCCAGCAGCCGACTGGAGGGGGAGCAGTACTTC. Its protein is CASSRLEGEQYF.

There are many counts of this clonotype. The rearrangement uses TRBV27 and TRBJ1-1; D unclear. The V gene's germline CDR1 is MNHEY and CDR2 SMNVEV (reference sequence). CDR3 length: 13 amino acids. V lost 9 bases, J lost 5 bases, and 16 bases lay in between. CDR3 sequence (DNA): TGTGCCAGTCAGGACGTCGTGAGGACTGAAGCTTTCTTT. This encodes CASQDVVRTEAFF.

This clonotype was detected ten times or more. V is TRBV7-2 and J is TRBJ2-1; 9 nucleotides line up with TRBD1. The germline V gene has CDR1 SGHTA and CDR2 FQGNSA. Trimming took 0 bases from V and 6 from J; bases not matched to a gene: 3. The CDR3 extends over 15 amino acids. The CDR3: CASSLAGTGINEQFF. CDR3 nucleotide sequence: TGTGCCAGCAGCTTAGCTGGGACAGGGATCAATGAGCAGTTCTTC.

This clonotype has a handful of counts. The V and J genes are TRBV19 and TRBJ2-7; 11 nucleotides align to TRBD2. V shed 5 bases, J shed 5 bases, and the junction held 14 bases outside the gene matches. The germline V gene has CDR1 LNHDA and CDR2 SQIVND (reference sequence). This CDR3 has 17 amino acids. CDR3 protein: CASSVLAGAEVGDEQYF. Here the CDR3 DNA reads TGTGCCAGTAGTGTACTAGCGGGAGCCGAGGTGGGGGACGAGCAGTACTTC. Full variable domain (rest looked up from reference TRBV19 and TRBJ2-7): DGGITQSPKYLFRKEGQNVTLSCEQNLNHDAMYWYRQDPGQGLRLIYYSQIVNDFQKGDIAEGYSVSREKKESFPLTVTSAQKNPTAFYLCASSVLAGAEVGDEQYFGPGTRLTVT.

At least ten counts were recorded for this clonotype. CDR3 amino acids: CASSQEGMTAFF. Here the CDR3 DNA reads TGTGCCAGCAGCCAAGAGGGGATGACGGCTTTCTTT. V usage is TRBV3-1 and J usage is TRBJ1-1; no definite D call. The V end lost 0 bases, the J end lost 11 bases, and 10 bases lay between the germline ends. From germline, CDR1 is LGHDT and CDR2 YNNKEL (reference sequence). This CDR3 has 12 amino acids.

The genes are TRBV25-1 and TRBJ2-7; the D gene is possibly TRBD1 (5 bases). Germline V lookup: CDR1 MGHDK, CDR2 SYGVNS. The CDR3 is made up of 14 amino acids. The V end lost 2 bases, the J end lost 4 bases, and 12 bases lay between the germline ends. The CDR3 region is CASSEDTAGYEQYF. The CDR3 DNA is TGTGCCAGCAGTGAAGACACCGCAGGGTACGAGCAGTACTTC.

The CDR3 nucleotides read TGTGCCAGCAGCTCCGGGACCCAGAACTACGAGCAGTACTTC. It yields the protein CASSSGTQNYEQYF. The chain links TRBV13 to TRBJ2-7; D assignment may be TRBD1 or TRBD2 (5 bases each). V was trimmed by 4 bases and J by 3 bases, leaving 13 bases between them. This CDR3 spans 14 amino acids. Germline CDR1 is PRHDT and CDR2 is FYEKMQ (reference sequence). The entire variable domain, with the rest obtained from reference TRBV13 and TRBJ2-7, is as follows: AAGVIQSPRHLIKEKRETATLKCYPIPRHDTVYWYQQGPGQDPQFLISFYEKMQSDKGSIPDRFSAQQFSDYHSELNMSSLELGDSALYFCASSSGTQNYEQYFGPGTRLTVT.

This clonotype was detected ten times or more. The chain recombines TRBV19 with TRBJ1-2, with D possibly being TRBD1 (5 bases). The CDR3 extends over 15 amino acids. Germline V gene lookup returns CDR1 LNHDA and CDR2 SQIVND (reference sequence). With 4 bases removed from V and 6 bases from J, the gap between germline ends came to 18 bases. DNA of the CDR3: TGTGCCAGTAGTACAACTCCGGGACTTACTGATGGCTACACCTTC. It codes for CASSTTPGLTDGYTF.

Of note for this clonotype: This may arise from a read error, as a much more abundant clone is one base away. CDR3 protein: CASSLTGTDQPQHF. CDR3 nucleotides: TGTGCCAGCAGTTTAACAGGGACCGATCAGCCCCAGCATTTT. The chain employs TRBV28 and TRBJ1-5; possibly TRBD1 for D (6 bases). Germline lookup yields CDR1 MDHEN and CDR2 SYDVKM. This CDR3 is built from 14 residues. With 2 bases removed from V and 5 bases from J, the gap between germline ends came to 10 bases.

The chain joins TRBV4-2 to TRBJ2-2, with D uncertain. CDR1 is LGHNA, CDR2 YNFKEQ, per germline. V lost 1 base, J lost 1 base, and 13 bases lay in between. The CDR3 runs to 17 residues. CDR3 DNA sequence: TGTGCCAGCAGCCAAGGTACAGCCTCCAGGAACACCGGGGAGCTGTTTTTT. Protein: CASSQGTASRNTGELFF.

In its sample, this clonotype was seen many times. The CDR3 DNA follows: TGTGCCAGCAGTCCGGACTTTCCGAGCATGGCCAAAAACATTCAGTACTTC. Protein: CASSPDFPSMAKNIQYF. The V gene is TRBV28, the J gene TRBJ2-4; possible D gene TRBD2, 5 bases. Germline loops: CDR1 MDHEN, CDR2 SYDVKM. This CDR3 contains 17 residues. Trimming took off 5 bases at V and 1 base at J, with 18 bases between the two ends.

This clonotype was seen a handful of times. A much larger clone sits a single nucleotide away, making a read error possible. J is TRBJ2-3 and V is TRBV6-5; D may be TRBD2 (5 bases). The CDR3 covers 14 residues. Germline lookup yields CDR1 MNHEY and CDR2 SVGAGI. The CDR3 bases are TGTGCCAGCAGTTACAACGGGGTCACAGATGCGCAGTATTTT. It translates to CASSYNGVTDAQYF.

This clonotype was seen many times. V gene TRBV20-1 combines with J gene TRBJ2-1; 9 bases are a match to TRBD1. The V segment lost 3 bases and the J segment 2 bases; nucleotides outside the gene matches: 2. Per germline, CDR1 DFQATT and CDR2 SNEGSKA (reference sequence). The CDR3 contains 14 residues. CDR3 in amino acids: CSARDRGTYNEQFF. Written as DNA, the CDR3 is TGCAGTGCTAGGGACAGGGGTACCTACAATGAGCAGTTCTTC.

The chain links TRBV18 to TRBJ1-1; D is perhaps TRBD1 (6 bases). The V gene's germline CDR1 is KGHSH and CDR2 LQKENI. The CDR3 is 17 amino acids. V dropped 3 bases and J dropped 5 bases, with 22 bases sitting between them. For the CDR3, the DNA is TGTGCCAGCTCACCCCAAGTTGGAGGGGGAGTAAGTACTGAAGCTTTCTTT. It specifies CASSPQVGGGVSTEAFF.